This passage covers 22 T cell receptor beta chains from one sample sequenced in a study of T cell changes during pregnancy in multiple sclerosis. Only in-frame clones appear in the TCRdb table, and some are missing; sequencing was by immunoSEQ multiplex PCR. The sample includes over 30,000 clones, over 85% of them seen just once. The sample was CD8+ T cells from peripheral blood mononuclear cells, taken in the third trimester of pregnancy. The receptors shown here come from a female donor with multiple sclerosis, enrolled in a pregnancy study.

V is TRBV11-2 and J is TRBJ2-7, with TRBD2 as a possible D gene (6 bases). The CDR3 is made up of 14 amino acids. The germline V gene has CDR1 SGHAT and CDR2 FQNNGV. V lost 1 base and J lost 4, with 11 bases in between. The CDR3 nucleotides are TGTGCCAGCAGCTTAGGTCTTAGCGGTTACGAGCAGTACTTC. Protein product: CASSLGLSGYEQYF.

This chain links TRBV27 with TRBJ2-7; D is perhaps TRBD1 (5 bases). Germline V gives CDR1 MNHEY, CDR2 SMNVEV (reference sequence). This CDR3 region has 14 residues. Trimming took off 3 bases at V and 0 bases at J, with 9 bases between the two ends. CDR3 sequence reads: CASSFKGPSYEQYF. The CDR3 nucleotides read TGTGCCAGCAGTTTCAAGGGGCCCTCCTACGAGCAGTACTTC.

The CDR3 DNA sequence: TGTGCCAGCAGCCCCAGGGGGCCCTATGGCTACACCTTC. Protein: CASSPRGPYGYTF. This chain connects TRBV5-8 to TRBJ1-2, with 8 bases matching TRBD1. V was clipped by 4 bases and J by 4 bases; unmatched bases: 3. The CDR3 runs 13 residues. The germline V gene has CDR1 SGHTS and CDR2 YDEGEE.

This sequence joins TRBV10-3 and TRBJ1-1; D may be TRBD1 (5 bases). V shed 6 bases and J shed 3 bases, with 23 bases lying between them. The CDR3 has 17 residues. From germline, CDR1 is ENHRY and CDR2 SYGVKD. The CDR3 DNA follows: TGTGCCATCAGCGAGATGGCTGGGGGAGGGATGTACACTGAAGCTTTCTTT. Encoded protein: CAISEMAGGGMYTEAFF.

CDR3 residues: CASSHSNQPQHF. As DNA, the CDR3 is TGTGCCAGTTCCCATAGCAATCAGCCCCAGCATTTT. This chain connects TRBV19 to TRBJ1-5; the D is unclear. The germline CDR1 and CDR2 sequences are LNHDA and SQIVND (reference sequence). This CDR3 is 12 amino acids long. V lost 8 bases, J lost 0 bases, and 5 bases lay in between.

Notes on this clone: This is likely a read error, given that the CDR3 carries no conserved phenylalanine or tryptophan at its end. Because the CDR3's place on the DNA is in doubt, the DNA is left out and the CDR3 is given as listed by TCRdb. The chain links TRBV2 to TRBJ2-3; the table's TRBD2 call for D was not verified on the DNA. The V gene's germline CDR1 is SNHLY and CDR2 FYNNEI. Counting both end residues, the CDR3 totals 13 amino acids. CDR3 protein: CASSRTSGGPTIP.

This chain uses TRBV10-3 with TRBJ1-5; 8 bases line up with TRBD1. With 2 bases clipped from V and 5 bases from J, the junction kept 5 bases outside the gene matches. In germline, CDR1 is ENHRY, CDR2 SYGVKD. The CDR3 runs 15 residues. The chain's CDR3 is CAISEGRGQDQPQHF. CDR3 bases: TGTGCCATCAGTGAGGGCAGGGGGCAGGATCAGCCCCAGCATTTT.

This clone was seen a few times. The chain has TRBV27 and TRBJ2-5; D is perhaps TRBD1 (6 bases). V shed 6 bases and J shed 5 bases, with 19 bases lying between them. Germline CDR1 and CDR2: MNHEY and SMNVEV (reference sequence). This CDR3 region has 15 residues. The CDR3 loop reads CASSRPGHMGETQYF. The CDR3 DNA sequence: TGTGCCAGCAGCCGTCCGGGACATATGGGGGAGACCCAGTACTTC.

As DNA, the CDR3 is TGTGCCAGCAGCTTAGGGGAGAGGCGAGAGACCCAGTACTTC. This sequence encodes CASSLGERRETQYF. This chain connects TRBV7-2 to TRBJ2-5; a weak D match, TRBD2 (5 bases). The germline V gene has CDR1 SGHTA and CDR2 FQGNSA. Trimming removed 1 base from V and 4 bases from J, with 10 bases in between. There are 14 residues in the CDR3.

The V and J genes are TRBV13 and TRBJ1-4, with D tentatively TRBD1 (5 bases). V was pared by 5 bases and J by 8 bases, with 15 bases between. This CDR3 spans 14 amino acids. The germline CDR1 and CDR2 sequences are PRHDT and FYEKMQ (reference sequence). The CDR3 spells CASSTRGAGEKLFF. DNA for the CDR3: TGTGCCAGCAGCACCCGTGGTGCAGGGGAAAAACTGTTTTTT. The variable domain in full, with the rest retrieved from reference TRBV13 and TRBJ1-4, is AAGVIQSPRHLIKEKRETATLKCYPIPRHDTVYWYQQGPGQDPQFLISFYEKMQSDKGSIPDRFSAQQFSDYHSELNMSSLELGDSALYFCASSTRGAGEKLFFGSGTQLSVL.

This sequence joins TRBV29-1 and TRBJ2-7, with 7 bases lining up with TRBD1. Germline V lookup: CDR1 SQVTM, CDR2 ANQGSEA. After removal of 2 bases from V and 4 bases from J, the junction contained 11 bases not matched to a gene. This CDR3 spans 15 amino acids. The CDR3: CSVEFAAGTDYEQYF. CDR3 bases: TGCAGCGTTGAATTCGCAGCCGGGACAGATTACGAGCAGTACTTC.

The chain combines TRBV4-1 with TRBJ1-1, with a possible D match to TRBD1 (6 bases). The CDR3 has 13 residues. V gave up 1 base and J gave up 4 bases, with 7 bases separating them. Germline CDR1 is MGHRA and CDR2 is YSYEKL. In nucleotides, the CDR3 is TGCGCCAGCAGCCAAGCAGGGGCCACTGAAGCTTTCTTT. It is translated as CASSQAGATEAFF.

The V gene is TRBV7-8, the J gene TRBJ1-5, with D unresolved. This CDR3 is 16 amino acids long. The V gene's germline CDR1 is SGHVS and CDR2 FQNEAQ. V was shortened by 7 bases and J by 0 bases, with 16 bases between the two germline ends. The CDR3 loop reads CASMEGRVISNQPQHF. CDR3 nucleotides: TGTGCCAGCATGGAGGGCCGGGTGATTAGCAATCAGCCCCAGCATTTT.

The chain has TRBV9 and TRBJ2-7; 10 nucleotides align to TRBD2. J was trimmed by 3 bases and V by 3 bases; bases with no gene match: 3. This CDR3 is 14 amino acids long. The germline V gene has CDR1 SGDLS and CDR2 YYNGEE. Written as DNA, the CDR3 is TGTGCCAGCAGCGCCGGACTAGCGGACTACGAGCAGTACTTC. Its protein is CASSAGLADYEQYF. The full variable domain, completed using reference TRBV9 and TRBJ2-7, is DSGVTQTPKHLITATGQRVTLRCSPRSGDLSVYWYQQSLDQGLQFLIQYYNGEERAKGNILERFSAQQFPDLHSELNLSSLELGDSALYFCASSAGLADYEQYFGPGTRLTVT.

This rearrangement joins TRBV5-6 to TRBJ1-2; D uncertain. There are 13 residues in the CDR3. The V end lost 4 bases, the J end lost 4 bases, and 11 bases lay between the germline ends. Germline loops: CDR1 SGHDT, CDR2 YYEEEE. The CDR3 sequence: CASSARNPYGYTF. DNA of the CDR3: TGTGCCAGCAGCGCCAGGAACCCCTATGGCTACACCTTC. The full variable domain, with the rest looked up from reference TRBV5-6 and TRBJ1-2, is DAGVTQSPTHLIKTRGQQVTLRCSPKSGHDTVSWYQQALGQGPQFIFQYYEEEERQRGNFPDRFSGHQFPNYSSELNVNALLLGDSALYLCASSARNPYGYTFGSGTRLTVV.

This clone was found once. The rearrangement uses TRBV10-3 and TRBJ1-4; no clear D gene. Per germline, CDR1 ENHRY and CDR2 SYGVKD. The CDR3 extends over 19 amino acids. V lost 3 bases and J 7 bases, leaving 27 bases between the germline ends. The CDR3 sequence is CAISEGSISRPISGEKLFF. CDR3 bases: TGTGCCATCAGTGAAGGCTCTATCTCGCGCCCGATCAGCGGTGAAAAACTGTTTTTT.

This chain connects TRBV9 to TRBJ1-2; 12 bases are shared with TRBD1. CDR3 size: 14 residues. J was trimmed by 11 bases and V by 2 bases; bases with no gene match: 7. Germline assignment: CDR1 SGDLS and CDR2 YYNGEE. CDR3 bases: TGTGCCAGCAGCGTCCGGGACAGGGGGCTTTCGTACACCTTC. It encodes CASSVRDRGLSYTF.

Details on this clone: Its ends do not fully match the called genes, so a read error is possible. The gene calls are TRBV4-2 and TRBJ2-1, with 10 nucleotides matching TRBD2. This CDR3 region has 15 residues. CDR1 and CDR2 (germline): LGHNA, YNFKEQ. The CDR3 loop reads CASSGRGGSGGAEVF. Written as DNA, the CDR3 is TGTGCCAGCAGCGGACGGGGAGGCAGCGGGGGGGCCGAGGTCTTC.

This clone was recorded a few times. This sequence joins TRBV4-3 and TRBJ1-2, with 7 bases fitting TRBD1. V lost 4 bases to trimming and J lost 4 bases; unmatched junction nucleotides: 12. This CDR3 contains 16 residues. CDR1 and CDR2 from the germline V gene are LGHNA and YSLEER. For the CDR3, the DNA is TGCGCCAGCAGCCCAGCCGGACAGGACGGGGCCTATGGCTACACCTTC. Residues: CASSPAGQDGAYGYTF.

In DNA, the CDR3 is TGTGCCAGCAGCATGGGACAGGCCGTAGAGACCCAGTACTTC. Translating it yields CASSMGQAVETQYF. This sequence joins TRBV9 and TRBJ2-5; TRBD1 matches at 8 bases. The CDR3 is 14 amino acids. CDR1 SGDLS and CDR2 YYNGEE come from the germline V gene. The junction had 6 bases not matched to a gene; V was cut back by 4 bases and J by 4 bases. The full variable domain, completed using reference TRBV9 and TRBJ2-5, is DSGVTQTPKHLITATGQRVTLRCSPRSGDLSVYWYQQSLDQGLQFLIQYYNGEERAKGNILERFSAQQFPDLHSELNLSSLELGDSALYFCASSMGQAVETQYFGPGTRLLVL.

This clone was seen once. The J gene is TRBJ2-7, the V gene TRBV19; tentatively, D is TRBD2 (7 bases). CDR1 is LNHDA and CDR2 is SQIVND in the germline V gene (reference sequence). Trimming took off 4 bases at V and 7 bases at J, with 26 bases between the two ends. CDR3 length: 17 residues. The DNA of the CDR3 is TGTGCCAGTAGTAACGCCCGTTTGGGGGGGCAAGGGGTGGAGCAGTACTTC. Protein: CASSNARLGGQGVEQYF.

This clone appeared a few times. The genes are TRBV20-1 and TRBJ1-1; the D is unclear. Between the trimmed V and J ends, which lost 8 bases and 7 bases, there was a span of 11 bases. This CDR3 comprises 10 residues. Germline CDR1 DFQATT, CDR2 SNEGSKA (reference sequence). The CDR3 bases are TGCAGTCACATACGGGTTGAAGCTTTCTTT. The encoded protein is CSHIRVEAFF.